This T cell receptor (beta chain) was captured in a study of cytotoxic CD8 clonotypes in ibrutinib-treated CLL. Study context: Once treatment had gone on for a median of approximately 11 months, range 6 to 36, response samples were drawn.

Profiling relied on immunoSEQ multiplex PCR, and the TCRdb table lists in-frame clones only, not all of them. Altogether about 300,000 clones are present, around 77% being singletons, with the ten largest covering roughly 6%. Broader study findings: Treatment saw public clonotypes, which were uncommon, either contract or stay stable.

The CDR3 is made up of 15 amino acids. CDR1 LGHNA and CDR2 YSLEER come from the germline V gene. Trimming removed 0 bases from V and 2 bases from J; junction bases left unmatched: 1. This clone has just a few counts. The antigen is unknown. The receptor was isolated from a human donor with chronic lymphocytic leukemia. This specimen was PBMCs, taken at disease progression, from a patient treated with ibrutinib. The rearrangement uses TRBV4-3 and TRBJ1-3; 7 nucleotides agree with TRBD1. This CDR3 reads CASSQDRGTGNTIYF. The CDR3 DNA is TGCGCCAGCAGCCAAGACAGGGGGACTGGAAACACCATATATTTT.